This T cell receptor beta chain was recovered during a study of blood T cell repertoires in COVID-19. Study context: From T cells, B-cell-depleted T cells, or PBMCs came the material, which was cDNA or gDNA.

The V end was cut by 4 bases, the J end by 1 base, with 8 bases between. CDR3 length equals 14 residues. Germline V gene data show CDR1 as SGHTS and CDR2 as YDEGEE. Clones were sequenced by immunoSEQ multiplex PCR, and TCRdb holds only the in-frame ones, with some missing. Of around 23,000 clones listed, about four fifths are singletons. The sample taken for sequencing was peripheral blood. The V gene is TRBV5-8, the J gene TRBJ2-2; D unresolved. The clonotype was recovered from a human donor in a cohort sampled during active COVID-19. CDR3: CASSPRVNTGELFF. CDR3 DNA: TGTGCCAGCAGCCCCCGTGTGAACACCGGGGAGCTGTTTTTT.